Listed below are T cell receptor beta chains from one sample, sequenced in a study of blood T cell repertoires in COVID-19. Only in-frame clones appear in the TCRdb table, and some are missing; sequencing was by immunoSEQ multiplex PCR. This table has roughly 330,000 clones, roughly 86% appearing once. Sequencing was performed on PBMCs or T cells enriched from blood (not recorded which). These receptors came from a woman aged 25 to 39 who had recovered from COVID-19. Each CDR3 is given with its conserved first and last residue. The D gene is left open where the match is weak. Rows may omit the clone size; those that give it use once, few, many or a size class.

J gene,clone size,V gene,D gene,CDR3 protein,CDR3 DNA
TRBJ2-3,-,TRBV9,TRBD2,CASSLNLRGGETQYF,TGTGCCAGCAGCCTCAACCTCCGGGGGGGCGAGACGCAGTATTTT
TRBJ2-7,few,TRBV5-5,-,CASSPTTDRSYEQYF,TGTGCCAGCAGCCCGACAACAGACAGATCATACGAGCAGTACTTC
TRBJ2-7,once,TRBV7-9,TRBD2,CASSPPLGTSLNEQYF,TGTGCCAGCAGCCCGCCCTTGGGGACTAGCTTGAACGAGCAGTACTTC
TRBJ2-5,once,TRBV7-9,-,CASSLGGRHQETQYF,TGTGCCAGCAGCTTAGGAGGGCGGCACCAAGAGACCCAGTACTTC
TRBJ2-5,-,TRBV10-3,TRBD2,CATTGTSGGGETQYF,TGTGCCACCACCGGGACTAGCGGGGGAGGGGAGACCCAGTACTTC
TRBJ1-5,-,TRBV19,-,CASRSPQGLDQPQHF,TGTGCCAGTAGGTCCCCACAGGGTCTGGATCAGCCCCAGCATTTT
TRBJ2-5,-,TRBV10-3,-,CAISGTQGDETQYF,TGTGCCATCAGTGGGACCCAGGGTGACGAGACCCAGTACTTC
TRBJ1-3,many,TRBV15,-,CATSSDRPGQRGNTIYF,TGTGCCACCAGCAGTGATCGACCCGGACAGCGAGGAAACACCATATATTTT
TRBJ1-5,-,TRBV28,TRBD1,CASRPTGGNNQPQHF,TGTGCCAGCAGACCGACAGGGGGGAACAATCAGCCCCAGCATTTT
TRBJ1-4,-,TRBV28,TRBD1,CASSSRQGKLFF,TGTGCCAGCAGTTCGCGACAGGGAAAACTGTTTTTT
TRBJ1-1,-,TRBV5-5,-,CASSLQGTEAFF,TGTGCCAGCAGCTTACAGGGCACTGAAGCTTTCTTT
TRBJ1-4,-,TRBV4-1,TRBD1,CASSQWGQGAEKLFF,TGCGCCAGCAGCCAATGGGGACAGGGGGCCGAAAAACTGTTTTTT
TRBJ2-1,-,TRBV7-2,TRBD2,CASSPQRGNEQFF,TGTGCCAGCAGCCCTCAGCGGGGCAATGAGCAGTTCTTC
TRBJ1-5,-,TRBV19,-,CASSIGRAVSNQPQHF,TGTGCCAGTAGTATTGGGAGGGCAGTTAGCAATCAGCCCCAGCATTTT
TRBJ2-2,-,TRBV30,-,CAWRGSGVTGELFF,TGTGCCTGGAGGGGCAGCGGAGTCACCGGGGAGCTGTTTTTT
TRBJ1-1,once,TRBV7-2,TRBD1,CASSASGGSYTEAFF,TGTGCCAGCAGCGCCTCAGGGGGCAGTTACACTGAAGCTTTCTTT
TRBJ2-5,-,TRBV24-1,TRBD2,CATSGTNEETQYF,TGTGCCACCAGCGGGACTAACGAAGAGACCCAGTACTTC
TRBJ1-2,-,TRBV2,TRBD1,CASSTGGGGYTF,TGTGCCAGCAGCACAGGGGGAGGTGGCTACACCTTC
TRBJ2-2,-,TRBV4-3,TRBD2,CASSRSPGTSGGVHRELFF,TGCGCCAGCAGCCGTTCCCCCGGGACTAGCGGGGGAGTACACCGGGAGCTGTTTTTT
TRBJ2-7,once,TRBV23-1,-,CASSPNADQQGYEQYF,TGCGCCAGCAGTCCCAATGCCGATCAACAGGGCTACGAGCAGTACTTC
TRBJ2-7,-,TRBV10-3,TRBD2,CAISDGRGGPYEQYF,TGTGCCATCAGTGACGGGCGGGGGGGCCCCTACGAGCAGTACTTC
TRBJ1-4,-,TRBV3-1/TRBV3-2,-,CASSPVPTNEKLFF,TGTGCCAGCAGCCCGGTTCCAACTAATGAAAAACTGTTTTTT
TRBJ2-1,-,TRBV28,TRBD2,CASSLSGGPSYNEQFF,TGTGCCAGCAGTCTAAGCGGGGGGCCCTCCTACAATGAGCAGTTCTTC
TRBJ2-7,-,TRBV13,TRBD2,CASSRTPSGAAYEQYF,TGTGCCAGCAGCCGAACACCCAGCGGGGCTGCCTACGAGCAGTACTTC
TRBJ1-2,-,TRBV29-1,TRBD1,CSVELYRGDGYTF,TGCAGCGTTGAACTTTACAGGGGAGACGGCTACACCTTC
TRBJ2-5,-,TRBV6-5,TRBD2,CAIARAGEETQYF,TGTGCCATCGCGCGAGCGGGGGAAGAGACCCAGTACTTC
TRBJ1-1,-,TRBV24-1,-,CATSDQGWYTEAFF,TGTGCCACCAGTGATCAGGGGTGGTACACTGAAGCTTTCTTT
TRBJ1-6,once,TRBV5-6,-,CASSFDRNSPLHF,TGTGCCAGCAGCTTTGACAGGAATTCACCCCTCCACTTT
TRBJ1-5,-,TRBV18,-,CASSPPELNQPQHF,TGTGCCAGCTCACCACCGGAGCTTAATCAGCCCCAGCATTTT
TRBJ2-7,-,TRBV3-1/TRBV3-2,-,CASSPTGSYSYEQYF,TGTGCCAGCAGCCCAACCGGGTCCTATTCCTACGAGCAGTACTTC
TRBJ2-2,-,TRBV7-3,-,CASSPVTGGELFF,TGTGCCAGCAGCCCCGTGACAGGCGGGGAGCTGTTTTTT
TRBJ2-5,-,TRBV15,-,CATSRGGKGRETQYF,TGTGCCACCAGCAGAGGGGGGAAGGGGAGGGAGACCCAGTACTTC
TRBJ1-1,-,TRBV5-1,TRBD1,CASSVTGRNTEAFF,TGCGCCAGCAGCGTGACAGGGAGGAACACTGAAGCTTTCTTT
TRBJ2-5,-,TRBV18,-,CASSRGNQETQYF,TGTGCCAGCTCCAGGGGCAACCAAGAGACCCAGTACTTC